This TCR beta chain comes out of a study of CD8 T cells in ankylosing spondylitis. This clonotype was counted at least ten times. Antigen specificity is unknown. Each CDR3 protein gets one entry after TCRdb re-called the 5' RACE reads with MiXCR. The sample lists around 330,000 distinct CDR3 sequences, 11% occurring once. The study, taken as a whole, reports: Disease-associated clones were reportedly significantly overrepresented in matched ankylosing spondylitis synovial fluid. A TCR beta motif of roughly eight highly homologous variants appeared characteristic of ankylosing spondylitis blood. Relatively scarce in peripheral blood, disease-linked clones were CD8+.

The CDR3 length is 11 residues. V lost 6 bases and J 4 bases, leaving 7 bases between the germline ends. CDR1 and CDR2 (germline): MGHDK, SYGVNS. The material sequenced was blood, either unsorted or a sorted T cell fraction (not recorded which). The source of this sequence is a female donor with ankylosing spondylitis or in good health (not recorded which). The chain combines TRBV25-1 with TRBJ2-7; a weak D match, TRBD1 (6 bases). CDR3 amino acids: CASSTGYEQYF. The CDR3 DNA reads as TGTGCCAGCAGCACAGGGTACGAGCAGTACTTC.